This T cell receptor (beta chain) emerged from a study of blood T cell repertoires in COVID-19. Whole-study context: The study drew acute and convalescent COVID-19 samples from the United States, Italy and Spain. From T cells, B-cell-depleted T cells, or PBMCs came the material, which was cDNA or gDNA.

Sequenced by immunoSEQ multiplex PCR; TCRdb stores in-frame clones only, minus some. The data contain some 340,000 clones, 75% to 90% of them seen just once; the ten biggest clones take up 3% to 4%. Trimming took 5 bases from V and 8 from J, leaving 12 bases between them. The CDR3 is 12 amino acids. This clone has just a few counts. The clonotype originates from a woman aged 18 to 35 with acute or convalescent COVID-19. The sample was peripheral blood. V gene TRBV12-3 or TRBV12-4 combines with J gene TRBJ1-2; tentatively, D is TRBD1 (6 bases). The CDR3 nucleotides are TGTGCCAGCAGTCCTCAGGGGTTCGGCTACACCTTC. Protein product: CASSPQGFGYTF.